This T cell receptor beta chain comes out of a study of T cells in localized non-small cell lung cancer. General study findings and limits: Clonality of T cells reached its maximum in uninvolved adjacent lung, surpassing tumor. There was an association of higher blood T cell density with longer overall survival. Detection in adjacent lung was observed for a median approximately 53 of the top 100 tumor clones.

The V end was cut by 4 bases, the J end by 3 bases, with 9 bases between. CDR3 length: 13 residues. Looked up from germline, CDR1 is SGHVS and CDR2 is FNYEAQ. A remark on this clone: Its cognate antigen is unknown.

Profiling relied on immunoSEQ multiplex PCR, and the TCRdb table lists in-frame clones only, not all of them. The repertoire holds about 33,000 clones, 90% seen once, with about 3.9% in the top ten. Specimen: peripheral blood, collected before any cancer treatment. This receptor was identified in a man between 40 and 75 years old with stage I lung adenocarcinoma. The V gene is TRBV7-6, the J gene TRBJ1-1; D may be TRBD1 (6 bases). This CDR3 is CASSSGQHTEAFF. In DNA, the CDR3 is TGTGCCAGCAGCTCCGGACAGCACACTGAAGCTTTCTTT. Complete variable domain (other parts from reference TRBV7-6 and TRBJ1-1): GAGVSQSPRYKVTKRGQDVALRCDPISGHVSLYWYRQALGQGPEFLTYFNYEAQQDKSGLPNDRFSAERPEGSISTLTIQRTEQRDSAMYRCASSSGQHTEAFFGQGTRLTVV.